Listed here are 19 T cell receptor beta chains from one sample, sequenced in a study of T-cell reconstitution after alpha-beta-depleted transplantation in children. As it was prepared, the TCRbeta library received unique molecular identifiers. TCRdb recomputed calls from the PCR reads with MiXCR, one row per CDR3 protein. The repertoire holds under 250,000 distinct CDR3 sequences, with roughly a quarter as singletons. Source: PBMCs, mostly from graft donor cells, taken 360 days after TCRalphabeta/CD19-depleted stem cell transplant. These receptors originate from a female patient aged 2-10 years who had a stem cell transplant for congenital amegakaryocytic thrombocytopenia, so the T cells may come from the graft donor.

This clonotype has at least ten counts. This rearrangement joins TRBV21-1 to TRBJ2-7. TRBV21-1 is designated a pseudogene. The CDR3 length is 13 residues. CDR3 sequence: CASSKSPRHEQYF. CDR3 nucleotides: TGTGCCAGCAGCAAGAGCCCCAGGCACGAGCAGTACTTC.

This sequence joins TRBV5-1 and TRBJ2-5, with D perhaps TRBD2 (5 bases). V was shortened by 5 bases and J by 3 bases, with 11 bases between the two germline ends. This CDR3 contains 13 residues. Per germline, CDR1 SGHRS and CDR2 YFSETQ. CDR3 residues: CASSLEVEETQYF. Written as DNA, the CDR3 is TGCGCCAGCAGTCTGGAGGTCGAAGAGACCCAGTACTTC. Looking up the rest from reference TRBV5-1 and TRBJ2-5 gives the full variable domain: KAGVTQTPRYLIKTRGQQVTLSCSPISGHRSVSWYQQTPGQGLQFLFEYFSETQRNKGNFPGRFSGRQFSNSRSEMNVSTLELGDSALYLCASSLEVEETQYFGPGTRLLVL.

In its sample, this clonotype was seen a few times. The V call is TRBV29-1, the J call TRBJ2-1, with 8 nucleotides matching TRBD2. This CDR3 has 16 residues. The trim removed 1 base at V and 4 bases at J, leaving 9 bases unmatched. The germline gives CDR1 SQVTM, CDR2 ANQGSEA. The chain's CDR3 is CSVEGATSGVYNEQFF. The DNA for the CDR3 is TGCAGCGTTGAAGGCGCAACTAGCGGAGTATACAATGAGCAGTTCTTC.

This clonotype was detected only a few times. The V and J genes are TRBV11-2 and TRBJ2-3; 10 nucleotides align to TRBD2. V lost 5 bases to trimming and J lost 4 bases; unmatched junction nucleotides: 9. The length of the CDR3 is 16 residues. Per germline, CDR1 SGHAT and CDR2 FQNNGV. The CDR3 nucleotides read TGTGCCAGCAGCCCACAAGCGGGGGGGCTGGCAGATACGCAGTATTTT. Translated, it gives CASSPQAGGLADTQYF.

This chain connects TRBV30 to TRBJ1-1; no reliable D call. Trimming cost V 0 bases and J 6 bases, with 8 bases left between them. Germline loops: CDR1 GTSNPN, CDR2 SVGIG (reference sequence). The CDR3 is 12 amino acids. CDR3 DNA: TGTGCCTGGAGTGTAACGGTCGCTGAAGCTTTCTTT. Amino acids: CAWSVTVAEAFF.

This clonotype was detected only a few times. The V gene is TRBV11-2, the J gene TRBJ2-1; unclear D gene. The CDR3 covers 14 residues. V lost 5 bases, J lost 9 bases, and 17 bases lay in between. The germline CDR1 and CDR2 sequences are SGHAT and FQNNGV. The CDR3 region has the DNA TGTGCCAGCAGCCCGTTAGGAGTCATGATTGAGCAGTTCTTC. Protein: CASSPLGVMIEQFF.

The chain employs TRBV5-1 and TRBJ2-7, with D perhaps being TRBD1 or TRBD2 (6 bases each). Trimming removed 0 bases from V and 5 bases from J, with 12 bases in between. In germline, CDR1 is SGHRS, CDR2 YFSETQ. The CDR3 sequence is 14 residues long. CDR3 protein: CASSLVGGMNEQYF. As DNA, the CDR3 is TGCGCCAGCAGCTTGGTAGGGGGGATGAACGAGCAGTACTTC.

The sample holds a few counts of this clonotype. This chain joins TRBV28 and TRBJ2-3; D gene ambiguous. The germline gives CDR1 MDHEN, CDR2 SYDVKM. Trimming stripped 6 bases from V and 4 bases from J, with 14 bases between. The CDR3 runs to 14 residues. In DNA form, the CDR3 reads TGTGCCAGCAGCCCCCCCCCTTATTCAGATACGCAGTATTTT. This codes for CASSPPPYSDTQYF.

In its sample, this clonotype was seen a few times. The gene calls are TRBV5-1 and TRBJ2-6; D is ambiguous. The CDR3 spans 14 residues. The V and J ends lost 6 bases and 2 bases respectively, with 9 bases between them. Germline assignment: CDR1 SGHRS and CDR2 YFSETQ. The CDR3 DNA reads as TGCGCCAGCAACTCAATACCTGGGGCCAACGTCCTGACTTTC. It codes for CASNSIPGANVLTF.

This chain connects TRBV7-8 to TRBJ1-1, with no clear D. CDR3 length: 13 residues. From germline, CDR1 is SGHVS and CDR2 FQNEAQ. V lost 3 bases, J lost 3 bases, and 8 bases lay in between. CDR3 amino acids: CASSFLRYTEAFF. The CDR3 DNA follows: TGTGCCAGCAGCTTCCTCAGGTACACTGAAGCTTTCTTT.

In this sample, this clonotype turned up a few times. This chain links TRBV5-1 with TRBJ2-7, with TRBD2 as a possible D gene (6 bases). Germline CDR1 is SGHRS and CDR2 is YFSETQ. The CDR3 covers 14 residues. With 4 bases removed from V and 3 bases from J, the gap between germline ends came to 14 bases. The CDR3 region has the DNA TGCGCCAGCAGCGGTAGCGGACGCAACTACGAGCAGTACTTC. Translated, it gives CASSGSGRNYEQYF.

This clonotype has more than one count but fewer than ten. J is TRBJ2-7 and V is TRBV29-1; D possibly corresponds to TRBD2 (5 bases). The germline V gene has CDR1 SQVTM and CDR2 ANQGSEA. The CDR3 has 11 residues. The V end lost 6 bases, the J end lost 2 bases, and 8 bases lay between the germline ends. The CDR3 coding sequence is TGCAGCGTATACGGGGCCTACGAGCAGTACTTC. Translating gives CSVYGAYEQYF.

V gene TRBV3-1 combines with J gene TRBJ2-1, with TRBD2 matching over 9 bases. The V segment lost 4 bases and the J segment 6 bases; nucleotides outside the gene matches: 16. The CDR3 has 18 residues. Germline V gene sequence: CDR1 LGHDT, CDR2 YNNKEL (reference sequence). For the CDR3, the DNA is TGTGCCAGCAGCCTGAGACACGCGGGGGGGTTCTTTTCCAATGAGCAGTTCTTC. Its protein is CASSLRHAGGFFSNEQFF.

The V gene is TRBV7-7, the J gene TRBJ2-1; tentatively, D is TRBD1 or TRBD2 (6 bases each). Trimming removed 5 bases from V and 10 bases from J, with 18 bases in between. Germline CDR1 and CDR2: SSHAT and FNYEAQ (reference sequence). The CDR3 is 14 amino acids. The CDR3 DNA is TGTGCCAGCAGCGCGAACCTGGGGGGCAGAGAGCAGTTCTTC. Translating it yields CASSANLGGREQFF.

This chain uses TRBV5-1 with TRBJ1-5, with D unresolved. CDR1 and CDR2 (germline): SGHRS, YFSETQ. The CDR3 runs 13 residues. Deletions cut 3 bases from V and 3 bases from J, with 7 bases between. CDR3 loop: CASSSAPNQPQHF. The DNA for the CDR3 is TGCGCCAGCAGCTCGGCCCCCAATCAGCCCCAGCATTTT. The full variable domain, in which reference TRBV5-1 and TRBJ1-5 provide the parts outside the CDR3, is KAGVTQTPRYLIKTRGQQVTLSCSPISGHRSVSWYQQTPGQGLQFLFEYFSETQRNKGNFPGRFSGRQFSNSRSEMNVSTLELGDSALYLCASSSAPNQPQHFGDGTRLSIL.

The chain is built from TRBV12-3 or TRBV12-4 and TRBJ2-2; no definite D call. V lost 3 bases and J lost 8, with 4 bases in between. The CDR3 is 11 residues long. CDR3 sequence: CASSFWGELFF. CDR3 bases: TGTGCCAGCAGTTTTTGGGGGGAGCTGTTTTTT.

This clonotype was seen more than once but under ten times. This rearrangement joins TRBV25-1 to TRBJ2-2; D gene uncertain. This CDR3 is built from 14 residues. Deletions cut 5 bases from V and 4 bases from J, with 11 bases between. The germline V gene encodes CDR1 MGHDK and CDR2 SYGVNS. The CDR3 spells CASSRSLFTGELFF. The CDR3 coding sequence is TGTGCCAGCAGTCGAAGTCTATTCACCGGGGAGCTGTTTTTT.

This clonotype was seen more than once but under ten times. The chain links TRBV6-1 to TRBJ2-1; tentatively, D is TRBD2 (5 bases). The V gene lost 6 bases and the J gene lost 0 bases, with 21 bases spanning the gap. The germline gives CDR1 MNHNS, CDR2 SASEGT. The CDR3 is 18 residues long. In DNA, the CDR3 is TGTGCCAGCAGGAGGGTGCCGCGCGCATTCAGCTCCTACAATGAGCAGTTCTTC. Translated: CASRRVPRAFSSYNEQFF.

This clonotype has only a few counts. This rearrangement joins TRBV20-1 to TRBJ2-1; 11 bases are a match to TRBD2. The CDR3 has 18 amino acids. Looked up from germline, CDR1 is DFQATT and CDR2 is SNEGSKA (reference sequence). V shed 6 bases and J 0 bases; nucleotides not matched to a gene: 13. In DNA, the CDR3 is TGCAGTGCCACGACTAGCGGGATGGCTGGTATCTCCTACAATGAGCAGTTCTTC. Translation gives CSATTSGMAGISYNEQFF.